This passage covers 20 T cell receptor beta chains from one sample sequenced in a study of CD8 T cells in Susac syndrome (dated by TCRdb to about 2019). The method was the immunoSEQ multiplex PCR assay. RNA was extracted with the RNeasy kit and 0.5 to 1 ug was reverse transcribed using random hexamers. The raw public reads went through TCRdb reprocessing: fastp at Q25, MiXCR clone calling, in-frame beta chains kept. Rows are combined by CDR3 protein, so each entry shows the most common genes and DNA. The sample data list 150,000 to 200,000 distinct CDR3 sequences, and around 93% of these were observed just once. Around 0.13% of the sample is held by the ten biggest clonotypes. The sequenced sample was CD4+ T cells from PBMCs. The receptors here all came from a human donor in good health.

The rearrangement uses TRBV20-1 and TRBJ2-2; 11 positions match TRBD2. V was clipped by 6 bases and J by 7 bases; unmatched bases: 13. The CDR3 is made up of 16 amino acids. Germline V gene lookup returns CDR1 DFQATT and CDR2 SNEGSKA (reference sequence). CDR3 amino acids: CSAGRLAGGRGGELFF. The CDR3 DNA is TGCAGTGCCGGCAGGCTAGCGGGGGGCCGTGGCGGGGAGCTGTTTTTT.

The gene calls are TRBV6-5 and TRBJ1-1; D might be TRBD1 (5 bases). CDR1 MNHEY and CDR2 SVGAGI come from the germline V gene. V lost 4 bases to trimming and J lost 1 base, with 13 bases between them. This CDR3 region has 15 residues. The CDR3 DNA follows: TGTGCCAGCAGTTCGCCGGGACGCGGGAACACTGAAGCTTTCTTT. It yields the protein CASSSPGRGNTEAFF.

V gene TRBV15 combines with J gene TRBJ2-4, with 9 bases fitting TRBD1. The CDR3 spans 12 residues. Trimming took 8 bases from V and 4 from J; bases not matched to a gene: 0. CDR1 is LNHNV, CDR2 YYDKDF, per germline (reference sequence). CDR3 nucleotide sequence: TGTGCCACCGGACAGGGGAAAAACATTCAGTACTTC. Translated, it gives CATGQGKNIQYF.

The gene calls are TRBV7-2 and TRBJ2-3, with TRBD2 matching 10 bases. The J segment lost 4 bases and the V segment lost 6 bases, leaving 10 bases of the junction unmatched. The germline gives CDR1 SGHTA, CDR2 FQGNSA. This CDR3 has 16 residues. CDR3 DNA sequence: TGTGCCAGCAGTCGGGCCCGAAGCGGGGGGGCAGATACGCAGTATTTT. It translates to CASSRARSGGADTQYF.

CDR3 residues: CASSQGGIYGYTF. The CDR3 coding sequence is TGTGCCAGCAGCCAAGGGGGTATCTATGGCTACACCTTC. The rearrangement links TRBV14 to TRBJ1-2, with unresolved D. The germline CDR1 and CDR2 sequences are SGHDN and FVKESK. The length of the CDR3 is 13 residues. The V end was cut by 1 base, the J end by 4 bases, with 7 bases between. Combining the CDR3 with reference TRBV14 and TRBJ1-2 gives the whole variable domain EAGVTQFPSHSVIEKGQTVTLRCDPISGHDNLYWYRRVMGKEIKFLLHFVKESKQDESGMPNNRFLAERTGGTYSTLKVQPAELEDSGVYFCASSQGGIYGYTFGSGTRLTVV.

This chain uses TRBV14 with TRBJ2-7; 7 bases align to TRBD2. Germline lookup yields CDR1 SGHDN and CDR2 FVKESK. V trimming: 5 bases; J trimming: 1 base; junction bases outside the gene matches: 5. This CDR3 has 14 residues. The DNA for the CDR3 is TGTGCCAGCAGCATAGCGGGTTTTTCCTACGAGCAGTACTTC. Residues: CASSIAGFSYEQYF. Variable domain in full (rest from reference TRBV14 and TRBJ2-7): EAGVTQFPSHSVIEKGQTVTLRCDPISGHDNLYWYRRVMGKEIKFLLHFVKESKQDESGMPNNRFLAERTGGTYSTLKVQPAELEDSGVYFCASSIAGFSYEQYFGPGTRLTVT.

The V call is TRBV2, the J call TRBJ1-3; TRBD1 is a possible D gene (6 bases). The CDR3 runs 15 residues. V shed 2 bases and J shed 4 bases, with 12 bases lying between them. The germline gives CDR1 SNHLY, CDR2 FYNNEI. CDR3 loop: CASSESGAGGNTIYF. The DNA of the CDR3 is TGTGCCAGCAGTGAATCGGGGGCGGGAGGAAACACCATATATTTT.

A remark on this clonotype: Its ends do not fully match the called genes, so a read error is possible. The CDR3: CASSVAGGRSTDTQYF. The CDR3 region has the DNA TGTGCCAGCAGCGTAGCGGGGGGCCGTAGCACAGATACGCAGTATTTT. The V gene is TRBV7-9, the J gene TRBJ2-3; 10 bases align to TRBD2. Germline values: CDR1 SEHNR, CDR2 FQNEAQ (reference sequence). The CDR3 sequence is 16 residues long.

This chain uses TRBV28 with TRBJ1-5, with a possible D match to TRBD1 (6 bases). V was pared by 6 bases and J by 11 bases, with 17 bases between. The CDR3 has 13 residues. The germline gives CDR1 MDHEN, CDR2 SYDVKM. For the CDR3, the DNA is TGTGCCAGCAGGCCCACTACAGGGCTATCCCAGCATTTT. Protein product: CASRPTTGLSQHF.

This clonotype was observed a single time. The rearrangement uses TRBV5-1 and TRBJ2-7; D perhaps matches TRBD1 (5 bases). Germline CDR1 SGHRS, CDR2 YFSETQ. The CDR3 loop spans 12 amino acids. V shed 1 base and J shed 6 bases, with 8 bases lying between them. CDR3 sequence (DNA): TGCGCCAGCAGCTTGAAGGGGCTCGAGCAGTACTTC. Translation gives CASSLKGLEQYF.

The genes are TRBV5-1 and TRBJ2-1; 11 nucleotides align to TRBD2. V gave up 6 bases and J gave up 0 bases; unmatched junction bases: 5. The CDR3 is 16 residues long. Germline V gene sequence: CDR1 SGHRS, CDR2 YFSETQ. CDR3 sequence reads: CASNIAGGPSYNEQFF. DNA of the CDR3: TGCGCCAGCAACATAGCGGGGGGGCCCTCCTACAATGAGCAGTTCTTC.

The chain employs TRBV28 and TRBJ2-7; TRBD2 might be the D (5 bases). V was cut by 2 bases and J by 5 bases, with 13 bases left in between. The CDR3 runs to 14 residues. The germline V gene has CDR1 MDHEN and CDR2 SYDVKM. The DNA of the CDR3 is TGTGCCAGCAGTTTAACGGGAATTTATGACGAGCAGTACTTC. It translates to CASSLTGIYDEQYF.

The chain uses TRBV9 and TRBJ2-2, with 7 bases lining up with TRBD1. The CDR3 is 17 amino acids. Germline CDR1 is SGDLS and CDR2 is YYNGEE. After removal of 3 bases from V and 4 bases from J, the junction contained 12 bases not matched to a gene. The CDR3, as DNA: TGTGCCAGCAGCGCGGGACGAGGGGACAGCAGCACCGGGGAGCTGTTTTTT. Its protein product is CASSAGRGDSSTGELFF.

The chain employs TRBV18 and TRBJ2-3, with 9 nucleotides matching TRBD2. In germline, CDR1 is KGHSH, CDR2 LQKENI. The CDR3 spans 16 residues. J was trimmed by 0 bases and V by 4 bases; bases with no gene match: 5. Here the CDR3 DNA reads TGTGCCAGCTCACAGATAGCGGGGGCAAGCACAGATACGCAGTATTTT. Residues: CASSQIAGASTDTQYF.

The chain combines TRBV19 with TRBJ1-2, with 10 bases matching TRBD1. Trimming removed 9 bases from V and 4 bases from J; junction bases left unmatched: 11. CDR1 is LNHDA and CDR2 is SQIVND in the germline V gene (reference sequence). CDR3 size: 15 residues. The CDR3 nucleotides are TGTGCCAGCAGTGGGACAGGGGCTCAATTCTATGGCTACACCTTC. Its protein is CASSGTGAQFYGYTF.

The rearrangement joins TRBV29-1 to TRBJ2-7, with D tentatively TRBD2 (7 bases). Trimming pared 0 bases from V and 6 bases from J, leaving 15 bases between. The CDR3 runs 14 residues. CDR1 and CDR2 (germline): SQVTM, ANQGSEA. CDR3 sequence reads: CSVEETRGPGEQYF. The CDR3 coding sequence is TGCAGCGTTGAAGAGACGCGGGGGCCAGGCGAGCAGTACTTC.

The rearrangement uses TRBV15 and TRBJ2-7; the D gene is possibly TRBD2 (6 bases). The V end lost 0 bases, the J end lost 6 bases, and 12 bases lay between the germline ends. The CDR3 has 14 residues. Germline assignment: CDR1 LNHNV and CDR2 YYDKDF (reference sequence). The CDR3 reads CATSRDRDGGEQYF. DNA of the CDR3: TGTGCCACCAGCAGAGACAGGGACGGGGGCGAGCAGTACTTC.

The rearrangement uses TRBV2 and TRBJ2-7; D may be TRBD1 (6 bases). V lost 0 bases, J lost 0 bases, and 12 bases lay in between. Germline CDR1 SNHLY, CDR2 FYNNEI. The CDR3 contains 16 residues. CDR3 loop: CASSEAGTLDSYEQYF. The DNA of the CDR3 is TGTGCCAGCAGTGAAGCAGGGACACTAGACTCCTACGAGCAGTACTTC.

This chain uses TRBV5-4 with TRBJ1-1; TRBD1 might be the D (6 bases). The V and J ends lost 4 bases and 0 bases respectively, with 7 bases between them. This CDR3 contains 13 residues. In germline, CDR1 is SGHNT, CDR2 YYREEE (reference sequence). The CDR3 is CASSQGMNTEAFF. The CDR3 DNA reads TGTGCCAGCAGCCAGGGGATGAACACTGAAGCTTTCTTT.

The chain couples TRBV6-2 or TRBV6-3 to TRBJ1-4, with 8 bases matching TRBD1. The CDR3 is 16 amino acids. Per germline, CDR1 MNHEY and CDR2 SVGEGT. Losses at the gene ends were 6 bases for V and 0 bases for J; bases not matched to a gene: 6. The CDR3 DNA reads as TGTGCCAGCAGCCCCGGGACAGGAACAACTAATGAAAAACTGTTTTTT. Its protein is CASSPGTGTTNEKLFF.